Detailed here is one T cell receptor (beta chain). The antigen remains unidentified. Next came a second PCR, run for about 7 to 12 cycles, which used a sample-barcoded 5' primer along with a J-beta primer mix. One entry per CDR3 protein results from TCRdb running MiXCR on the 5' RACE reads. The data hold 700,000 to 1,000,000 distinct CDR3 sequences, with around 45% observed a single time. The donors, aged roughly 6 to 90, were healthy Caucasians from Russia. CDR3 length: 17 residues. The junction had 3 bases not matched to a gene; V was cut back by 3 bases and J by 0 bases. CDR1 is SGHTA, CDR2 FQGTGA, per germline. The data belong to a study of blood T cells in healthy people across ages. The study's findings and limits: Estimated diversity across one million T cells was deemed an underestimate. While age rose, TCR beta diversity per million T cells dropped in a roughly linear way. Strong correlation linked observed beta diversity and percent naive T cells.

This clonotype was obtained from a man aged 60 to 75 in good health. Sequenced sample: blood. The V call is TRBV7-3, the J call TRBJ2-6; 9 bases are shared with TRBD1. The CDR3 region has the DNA TGTGCCAGCAGCTTGGGGACAGGGCTCTCTGGGGCCAACGTCCTGACTTTC. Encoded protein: CASSLGTGLSGANVLTF.